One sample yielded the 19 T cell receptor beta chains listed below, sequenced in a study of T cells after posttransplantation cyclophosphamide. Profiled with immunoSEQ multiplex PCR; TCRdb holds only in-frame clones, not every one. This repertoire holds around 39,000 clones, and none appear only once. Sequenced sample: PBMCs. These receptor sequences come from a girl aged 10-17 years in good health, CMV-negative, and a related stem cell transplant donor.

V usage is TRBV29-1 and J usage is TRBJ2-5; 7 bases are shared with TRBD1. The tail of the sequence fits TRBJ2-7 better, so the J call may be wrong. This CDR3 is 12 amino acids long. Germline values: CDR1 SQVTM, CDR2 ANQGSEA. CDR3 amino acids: CSARDRSYEQYF. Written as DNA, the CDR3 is TGCAGCGCCCGGGACAGATCCTACGAGCAGTACTTC.

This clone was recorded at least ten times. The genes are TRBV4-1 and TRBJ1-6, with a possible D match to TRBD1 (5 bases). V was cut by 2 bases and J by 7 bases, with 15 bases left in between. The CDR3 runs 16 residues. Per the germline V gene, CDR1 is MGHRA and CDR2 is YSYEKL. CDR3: CASSQLGRGGNSPLHF. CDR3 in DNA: TGCGCCAGCAGCCAACTCGGCCGCGGGGGAAATTCACCCCTCCACTTT.

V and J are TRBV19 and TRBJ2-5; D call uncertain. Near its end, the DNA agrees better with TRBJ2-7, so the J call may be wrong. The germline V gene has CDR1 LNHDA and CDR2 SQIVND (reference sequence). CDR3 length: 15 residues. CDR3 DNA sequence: TGTGCCAGTAGTTATACCAATAGCCTGGCCTACGAGCAGTACTTC. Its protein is CASSYTNSLAYEQYF.

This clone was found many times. CDR3 region: CASSLTSGGYGYTF. CDR3 nucleotides: TGTGCCAGCAGCTTAACGTCAGGGGGGTATGGCTACACCTTC. The chain employs TRBV7-3 and TRBJ1-2, with 7 bases lining up with TRBD1. Per germline, CDR1 SGHTA and CDR2 FQGTGA. V lost 0 bases to trimming and J lost 5 bases; unmatched junction nucleotides: 3. This CDR3 is 14 amino acids long.

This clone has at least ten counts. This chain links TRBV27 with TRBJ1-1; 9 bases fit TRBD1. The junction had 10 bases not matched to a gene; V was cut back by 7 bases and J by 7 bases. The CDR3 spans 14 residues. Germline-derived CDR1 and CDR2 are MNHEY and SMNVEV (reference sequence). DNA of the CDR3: TGTGCCAGCATAAAACAGGGGGCGGGTAGTGAAGCTTTCTTT. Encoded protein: CASIKQGAGSEAFF.

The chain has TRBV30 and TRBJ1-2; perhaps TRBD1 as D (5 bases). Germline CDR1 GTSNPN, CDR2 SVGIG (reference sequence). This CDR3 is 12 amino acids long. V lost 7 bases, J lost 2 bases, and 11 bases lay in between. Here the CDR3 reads CAYGQTNYGYTF. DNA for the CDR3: TGTGCCTATGGACAAACGAACTATGGCTACACCTTC.

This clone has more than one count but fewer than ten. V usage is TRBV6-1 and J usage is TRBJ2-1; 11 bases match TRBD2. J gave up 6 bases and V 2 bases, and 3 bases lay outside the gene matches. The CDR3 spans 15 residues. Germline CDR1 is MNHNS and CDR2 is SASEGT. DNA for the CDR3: TGTGCCAGCAGTGAACTAGCGGGAGGAGGCAATGAGCAGTTCTTC. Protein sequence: CASSELAGGGNEQFF.

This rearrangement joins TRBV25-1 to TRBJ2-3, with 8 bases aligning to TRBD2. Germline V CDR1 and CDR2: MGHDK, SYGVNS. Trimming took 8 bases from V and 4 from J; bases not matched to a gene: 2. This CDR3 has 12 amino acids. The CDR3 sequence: CASRGGPDTQYF. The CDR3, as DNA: TGTGCCAGCCGGGGGGGACCAGATACGCAGTATTTT.

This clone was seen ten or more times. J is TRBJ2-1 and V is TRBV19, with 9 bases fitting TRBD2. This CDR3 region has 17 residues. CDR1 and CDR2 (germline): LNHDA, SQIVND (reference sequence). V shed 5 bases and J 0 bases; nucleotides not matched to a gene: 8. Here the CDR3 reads CASSEGSGGYSYNEQFF. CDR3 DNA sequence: TGTGCCAGTAGTGAGGGTAGCGGGGGCTACTCCTACAATGAGCAGTTCTTC. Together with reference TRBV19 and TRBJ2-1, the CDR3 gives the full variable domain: DGGITQSPKYLFRKEGQNVTLSCEQNLNHDAMYWYRQDPGQGLRLIYYSQIVNDFQKGDIAEGYSVSREKKESFPLTVTSAQKNPTAFYLCASSEGSGGYSYNEQFFGPGTRLTVL.

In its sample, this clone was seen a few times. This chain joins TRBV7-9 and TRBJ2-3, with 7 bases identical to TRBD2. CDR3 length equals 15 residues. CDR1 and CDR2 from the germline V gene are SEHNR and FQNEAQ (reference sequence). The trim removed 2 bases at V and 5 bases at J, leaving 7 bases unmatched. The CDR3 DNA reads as TGTGCCAGCAGCTTAAATGGGAGGGAGATAGATACGCAGTATTTT. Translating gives CASSLNGREIDTQYF.

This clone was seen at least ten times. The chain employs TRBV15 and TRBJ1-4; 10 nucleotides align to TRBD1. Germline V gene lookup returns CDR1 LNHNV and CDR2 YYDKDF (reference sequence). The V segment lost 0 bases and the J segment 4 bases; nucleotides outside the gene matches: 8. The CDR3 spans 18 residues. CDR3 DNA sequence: TGTGCCACCAGCAGAGATTGGGGGACAGGGGACTTTAATGAAAAACTGTTTTTT. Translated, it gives CATSRDWGTGDFNEKLFF.

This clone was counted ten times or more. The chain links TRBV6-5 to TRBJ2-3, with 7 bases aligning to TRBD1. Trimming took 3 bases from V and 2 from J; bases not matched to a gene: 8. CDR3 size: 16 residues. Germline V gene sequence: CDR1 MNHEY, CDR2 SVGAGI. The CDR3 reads CASSYSDRDITDTQYF. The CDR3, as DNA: TGTGCCAGCAGTTATTCCGACAGGGACATCACAGATACGCAGTATTTT.

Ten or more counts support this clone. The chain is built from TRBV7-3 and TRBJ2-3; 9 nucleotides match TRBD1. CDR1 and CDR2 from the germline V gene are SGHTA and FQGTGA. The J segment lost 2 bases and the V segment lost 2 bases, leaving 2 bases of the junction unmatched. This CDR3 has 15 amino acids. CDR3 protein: CASSLGTGYTDTQYF. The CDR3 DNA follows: TGTGCCAGCAGCTTAGGGACAGGGTACACAGATACGCAGTATTTT. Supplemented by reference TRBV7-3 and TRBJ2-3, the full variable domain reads GAGVSQTPSNKVTEKGKYVELRCDPISGHTALYWYRQSLGQGPEFLIYFQGTGAADDSGLPNDRFFAVRPEGSVSTLKIQRTERGDSAVYLCASSLGTGYTDTQYFGPGTRLTVL.

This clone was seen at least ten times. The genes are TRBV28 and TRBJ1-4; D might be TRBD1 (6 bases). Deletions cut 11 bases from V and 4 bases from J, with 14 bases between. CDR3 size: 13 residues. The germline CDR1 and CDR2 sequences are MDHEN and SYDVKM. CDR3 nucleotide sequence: TGTGCCCCTCGACAGGAAGGTAATGAAAAACTGTTTTTT. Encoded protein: CAPRQEGNEKLFF. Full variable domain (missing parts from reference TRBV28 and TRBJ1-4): DVKVTQSSRYLVKRTGEKVFLECVQDMDHENMFWYRQDPGLGLRLIYFSYDVKMKEKGDIPEGYSVSREKKERFSLILESASTNQTSMYLCAPRQEGNEKLFFGSGTQLSVL.

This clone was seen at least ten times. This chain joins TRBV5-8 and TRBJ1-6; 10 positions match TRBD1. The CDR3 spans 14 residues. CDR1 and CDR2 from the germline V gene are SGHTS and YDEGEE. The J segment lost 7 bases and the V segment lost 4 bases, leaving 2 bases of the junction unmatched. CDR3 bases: TGTGCCAGCAGCCGGGACAGGGGAAATTCACCCCTCCACTTT. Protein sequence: CASSRDRGNSPLHF.

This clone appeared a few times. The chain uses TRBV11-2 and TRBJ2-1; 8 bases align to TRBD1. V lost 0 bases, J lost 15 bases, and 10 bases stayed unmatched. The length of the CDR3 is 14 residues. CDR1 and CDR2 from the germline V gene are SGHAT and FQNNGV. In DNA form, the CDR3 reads TGTGCCAGCAGCTTAGATTATGGGCCAGGGGGCCTGTTCTTC. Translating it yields CASSLDYGPGGLFF.

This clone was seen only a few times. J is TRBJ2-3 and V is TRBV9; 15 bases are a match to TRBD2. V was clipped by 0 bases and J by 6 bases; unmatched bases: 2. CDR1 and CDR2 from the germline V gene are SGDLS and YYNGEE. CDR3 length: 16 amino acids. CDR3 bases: TGTGCCAGCAGCGTAGAGGGGACTAGCGGGGGGGATACGCAGTATTTT. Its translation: CASSVEGTSGGDTQYF.

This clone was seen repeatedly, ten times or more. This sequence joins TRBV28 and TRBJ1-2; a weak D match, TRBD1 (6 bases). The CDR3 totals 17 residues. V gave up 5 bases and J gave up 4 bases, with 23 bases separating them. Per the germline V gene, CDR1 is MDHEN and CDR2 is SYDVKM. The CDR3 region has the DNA TGTGCCAGCAGTCCAAATGAGCAGGGGCCCTATCTCTATGGCTACACCTTC. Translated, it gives CASSPNEQGPYLYGYTF.

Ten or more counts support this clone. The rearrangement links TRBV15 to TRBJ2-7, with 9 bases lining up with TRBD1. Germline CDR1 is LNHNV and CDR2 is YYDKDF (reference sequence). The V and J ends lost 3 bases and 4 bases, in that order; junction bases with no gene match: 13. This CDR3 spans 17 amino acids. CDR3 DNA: TGTGCCACCAGCAGCCCCTCGCCCCCCGGGACAGGGTACGAGCAGTACTTC. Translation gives CATSSPSPPGTGYEQYF.